This T cell receptor beta chain was sequenced in a study of OX40 agonist ivuxolimab in advanced cancers. Study background: A mean age of approximately 58 years, range 23 to 79, was recorded, and approximately 85% were male.

General study points: No antigen was identified for the clonally expanded peripheral T cells. Dose levels from 0.1 to 3.0 mg/kg saw CD4+ and CD8+ blood T cells expand clonally by week 6.

To note about this clone: What it binds is unknown.

Generated by immunoSEQ multiplex PCR, the TCRdb table keeps only in-frame clones and is missing some. The data show about 54,000 clones, with 75% to 95% seen just once and around 9.3% held by the top ten. The starting material was CD4+ or CD8+ T cells sorted from blood, obtained in a trial of the OX40 agonist ivuxolimab. The clonotype originates from an adult with an advanced solid tumor such as melanoma, head and neck, liver or kidney cancer.

CDR3 sequence: CASSLFGGHEQYF. The DNA of the CDR3 is TGTGCCAGCAGCTTGTTTGGGGGGCACGAGCAGTACTTC. V gene TRBV5-8 combines with J gene TRBJ2-7, with D possibly being TRBD1 or TRBD2 (6 bases each). This CDR3 has 13 amino acids. Deletions cut 1 base from V and 5 bases from J, with 10 bases between. Germline CDR1 reads SGHTS; CDR2 reads YDEGEE.